This T cell receptor beta chain was sequenced in a study of chemoradiotherapy in HPV16-positive cancers. Study results and limitations: Functional assays defining HPV-specific T cells used only a couple of HPV16-positive patients. In HPV16-positive patients, HPV-responsive T-cell expansion tracked better recurrence-free survival. During treatment, candidate HPV-specific clones and E7-related motifs expanded in tumor.

Points on this clone: The antigen is unknown.

Sequencing used immunoSEQ multiplex PCR; TCRdb keeps in-frame clones, though not all of them. The table lists 17,000 or so clones, roughly 90% of them singletons, with around an eighth in the top ten. Trimming took 4 bases from V and 0 from J, leaving 13 bases between them. Looked up from germline, CDR1 is MNHNS and CDR2 is SASEGT. The CDR3 sequence is 16 residues long. Repeated repertoire sampling spanned the course of chemoradiotherapy. This clonotype was obtained from a human donor with HPV-associated anogenital cancer. The input for sequencing was blood, taken from a patient who underwent chemoradiotherapy. The chain has TRBV6-1 and TRBJ1-3; TRBD1 might be the D (5 bases). The CDR3 spells CASSVFGRASGNTIYF. As DNA, the CDR3 is TGTGCCAGCAGTGTTTTTGGCAGGGCCTCTGGAAACACCATATATTTT.